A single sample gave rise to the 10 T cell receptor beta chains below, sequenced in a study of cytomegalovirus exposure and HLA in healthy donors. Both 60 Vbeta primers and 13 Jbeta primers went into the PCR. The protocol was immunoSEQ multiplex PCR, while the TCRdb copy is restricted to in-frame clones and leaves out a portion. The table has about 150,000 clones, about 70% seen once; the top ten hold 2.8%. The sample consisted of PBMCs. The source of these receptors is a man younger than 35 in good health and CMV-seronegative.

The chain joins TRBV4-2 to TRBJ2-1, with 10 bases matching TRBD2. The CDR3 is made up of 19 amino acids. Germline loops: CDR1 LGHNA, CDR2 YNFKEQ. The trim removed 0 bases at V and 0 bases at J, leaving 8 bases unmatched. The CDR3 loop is CASSQDGASGGLSYNEQFF. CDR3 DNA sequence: TGTGCCAGCAGCCAAGATGGGGCTAGCGGGGGCCTCTCCTACAATGAGCAGTTCTTC.

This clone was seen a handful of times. The CDR3 is CASSVRQKINTGELFF. The CDR3 region has the DNA TGTGCCAGCAGCGTCCGACAGAAGATTAACACCGGGGAGCTGTTTTTT. The V and J genes are TRBV9 and TRBJ2-2; a weak D match, TRBD1 (5 bases). Germline CDR1 is SGDLS and CDR2 is YYNGEE. CDR3 length: 16 amino acids. Trimming pared 2 bases from V and 2 bases from J, leaving 13 bases between.

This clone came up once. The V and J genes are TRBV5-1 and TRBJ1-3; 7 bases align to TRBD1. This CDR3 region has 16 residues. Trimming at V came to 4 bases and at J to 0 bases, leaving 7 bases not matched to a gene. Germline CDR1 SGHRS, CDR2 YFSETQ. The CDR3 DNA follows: TGCGCCAGCAGCCTTCCAGGGGGGAGCTCTGGAAACACCATATATTTT. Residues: CASSLPGGSSGNTIYF.

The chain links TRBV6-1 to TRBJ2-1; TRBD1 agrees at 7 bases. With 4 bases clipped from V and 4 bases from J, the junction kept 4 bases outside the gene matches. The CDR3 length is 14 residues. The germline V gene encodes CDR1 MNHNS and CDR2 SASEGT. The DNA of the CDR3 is TGTGCCAGCAGTGTACAGGGGTTGTACAATGAGCAGTTCTTC. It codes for CASSVQGLYNEQFF.

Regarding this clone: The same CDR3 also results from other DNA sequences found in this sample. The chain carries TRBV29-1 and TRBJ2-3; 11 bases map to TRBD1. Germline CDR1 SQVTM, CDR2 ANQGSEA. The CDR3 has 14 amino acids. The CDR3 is CSLNGQGATDTQYF. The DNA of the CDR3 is TGCAGTCTCAATGGACAGGGGGCCACAGATACGCAGTATTTT.

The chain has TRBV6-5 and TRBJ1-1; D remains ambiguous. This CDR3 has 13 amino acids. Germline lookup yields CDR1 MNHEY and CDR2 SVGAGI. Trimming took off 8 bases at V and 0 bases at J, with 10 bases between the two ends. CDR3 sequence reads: CASFGLMNTEAFF. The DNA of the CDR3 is TGTGCCAGCTTTGGACTGATGAACACTGAAGCTTTCTTT.

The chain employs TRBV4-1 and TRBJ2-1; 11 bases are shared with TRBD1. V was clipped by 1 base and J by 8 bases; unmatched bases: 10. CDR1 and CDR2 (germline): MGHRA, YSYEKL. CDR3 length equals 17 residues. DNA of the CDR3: TGCGCCAGCAGCCAAGCACTTGTCAGGACAGGGGGCGATGAGCAGTTCTTC. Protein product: CASSQALVRTGGDEQFF.

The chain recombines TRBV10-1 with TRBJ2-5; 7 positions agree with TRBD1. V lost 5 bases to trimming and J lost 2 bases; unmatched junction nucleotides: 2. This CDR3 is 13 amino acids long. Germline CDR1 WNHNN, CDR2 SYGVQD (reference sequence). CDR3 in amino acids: CASSPGQQETQYF. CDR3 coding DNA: TGCGCCAGCAGTCCGGGACAGCAAGAGACCCAGTACTTC.

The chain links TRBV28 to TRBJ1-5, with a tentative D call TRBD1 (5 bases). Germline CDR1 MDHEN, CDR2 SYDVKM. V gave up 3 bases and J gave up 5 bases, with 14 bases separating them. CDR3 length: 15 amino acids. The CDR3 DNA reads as TGTGCCAGCAGTTTTATCTCGGCGGGGGATCAGCCCCAGCATTTT. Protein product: CASSFISAGDQPQHF.

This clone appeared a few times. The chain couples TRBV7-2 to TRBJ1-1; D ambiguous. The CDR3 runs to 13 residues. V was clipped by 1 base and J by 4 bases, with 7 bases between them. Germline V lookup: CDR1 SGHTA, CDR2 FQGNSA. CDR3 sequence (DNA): TGTGCCAGCAGCTTAGACACAGCCACTGAAGCTTTCTTT. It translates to CASSLDTATEAFF.